This TCR beta chain originates from a study of T-cell reconstitution after alpha-beta-depleted transplantation in children. J gave up 9 bases and V 4 bases, and 6 bases lay outside the gene matches. The CDR3 is made up of 14 amino acids. Germline CDR1 SGHRS, CDR2 YFSETQ. Preparation of the TCRbeta library was carried out with unique molecular identifiers. TCRdb recomputed calls from the PCR reads with MiXCR, one row per CDR3 protein. There are about 580,000 distinct CDR3 sequences in the sample; around 27% occur only once, and about 35% lies in the top ten. With respect to this clonotype: Its antigen remains unknown.

Points from the study as a whole: Alpha-beta T cells about two months after transplant reportedly derived from several hundred expanded graft clones.

The clonotype originates from a boy under two years old with Wiskott-Aldrich syndrome, due to receive a stem cell transplant. The chain joins TRBV5-1 to TRBJ2-4, with TRBD1 matching over 11 bases. The sequences come from PBMCs, collected before TCRalphabeta/CD19-depleted stem cell transplant. Written as DNA, the CDR3 is TGCGCCAGCAGCGATGGACAGGGGGCGCGCATTCAGTACTTC. This gives the protein CASSDGQGARIQYF.